This is a list of T cell receptor beta chains from one sample in a study of T-cell memory formation after mild COVID-19. TCRdb itself ran the 5' RACE reads through MiXCR, one entry per CDR3 protein. The sample lists 150,000 or so distinct CDR3 sequences; approximately 15% were seen once. The specimen was PBMCs or a T cell subset sorted from them (not recorded which). Source of these receptors: an adult woman who had mild COVID-19 (a few samples of this study predate the infection). Cell type and time point are not known. Each CDR3 is given with its conserved first and last residue. The D gene is left open where the match is weak. Only some rows state a clone size, as once, few, many or a class for expanded clones.

v_call: TRBV6-5; clone_size: many; d_call: .; j_call: TRBJ2-1; cdr3_nt: TGTGCCAGCAGTTCTGGTGCAGGGCCTTACGGCGATGAGCAGTTCTTC; cdr3_aa: CASSSGAGPYGDEQFF
v_call: TRBV27; clone_size: .; d_call: .; j_call: TRBJ1-2; cdr3_nt: TGTGCCAGCAGTTTAAAGGGGGGTAACTATGGCTACACCTTC; cdr3_aa: CASSLKGGNYGYTF
v_call: TRBV5-1; clone_size: .; d_call: TRBD1; j_call: TRBJ2-7; cdr3_nt: TGCGCCAGCAGCTCTGGGACAGCTGGCTCCTACGAGCAGTACTTC; cdr3_aa: CASSSGTAGSYEQYF
v_call: TRBV6-5; clone_size: few; d_call: TRBD2; j_call: TRBJ2-4; cdr3_nt: TGTGCCAGCGGCGCGGGGGGGTTTAACATTCAGTACTTC; cdr3_aa: CASGAGGFNIQYF
v_call: TRBV2; clone_size: few; d_call: .; j_call: TRBJ2-5; cdr3_nt: TGTGCCAGCACCCCCGACAGGAACCAAGAGACCCAGTACTTC; cdr3_aa: CASTPDRNQETQYF
v_call: TRBV20-1; clone_size: .; d_call: .; j_call: TRBJ2-1; cdr3_nt: TGCAGTGCTAGGCCATCTAGGGCCTACGTTGGTGAGCAGTTCTTC; cdr3_aa: CSARPSRAYVGEQFF
v_call: TRBV19; clone_size: few; d_call: TRBD2; j_call: TRBJ2-1; cdr3_nt: TGTGCCAGTAGTGCCTCTAGCGGGGGGGGCTCCTACAATGAGCAGTTCTTC; cdr3_aa: CASSASSGGGSYNEQFF
v_call: TRBV7-9; clone_size: many; d_call: TRBD2; j_call: TRBJ2-1; cdr3_nt: TGTGCCAGCAGCTCCATGGGGGGAGGGCCGGTTTCCTACAATGAGCAGTTCTTC; cdr3_aa: CASSSMGGGPVSYNEQFF
v_call: TRBV5-6; clone_size: few; d_call: TRBD1; j_call: TRBJ2-3; cdr3_nt: TGTGCCAGCAGCTGGGGACAGGGCGGCACAGATACGCAGTATTTT; cdr3_aa: CASSWGQGGTDTQYF
v_call: TRBV19; clone_size: few; d_call: TRBD1; j_call: TRBJ1-1; cdr3_nt: TGTGCCAGTAGTACCCTACAGGGGGGGATAACTGAAGCTTTCTTT; cdr3_aa: CASSTLQGGITEAFF
v_call: TRBV6-6; clone_size: .; d_call: .; j_call: TRBJ2-7; cdr3_nt: TGTGCCAGCAGTCCCCAGGGACACACCTCCTACGAGCAGTACTTC; cdr3_aa: CASSPQGHTSYEQYF
v_call: TRBV5-1; clone_size: few; d_call: .; j_call: TRBJ1-1; cdr3_nt: TGCGCCAGCAGCTTATCTGGGAGGTCCGTGGGAGGCACTGAAGCTTTCTTT; cdr3_aa: CASSLSGRSVGGTEAFF
v_call: TRBV10-3; clone_size: few; d_call: .; j_call: TRBJ1-6; cdr3_nt: TGTGCCATCAGCCCCGGACAGCGTACGAATTCACCCCTCCACTTT; cdr3_aa: CAISPGQRTNSPLHF
v_call: TRBV24-1; clone_size: .; d_call: .; j_call: TRBJ2-2; cdr3_nt: TGTGCCACCAGTGATCAAGACAATACCGGGGAGCTGTTTTTT; cdr3_aa: CATSDQDNTGELFF
v_call: TRBV20-1; clone_size: .; d_call: .; j_call: TRBJ2-7; cdr3_nt: TGCAGTGCTAGAGATCAGGACAGATACTACGAGCAGTACTTC; cdr3_aa: CSARDQDRYYEQYF
v_call: TRBV25-1; clone_size: few; d_call: .; j_call: TRBJ2-2; cdr3_nt: TGTGCCAGCAGTGAATGGCTGCTGGCACCTGAGTCCACCGGGGAGCTGTTTTTT; cdr3_aa: CASSEWLLAPESTGELFF
v_call: TRBV29-1; clone_size: few; d_call: TRBD2; j_call: TRBJ2-7; cdr3_nt: TGCAGCGTTGAAGCTGCGGGGGGGGGCTACGAGCAGTACTTC; cdr3_aa: CSVEAAGGGYEQYF
v_call: TRBV25-1; clone_size: many; d_call: .; j_call: TRBJ2-7; cdr3_nt: TGTGCCAGCAGTAAACCGGGACTCCTCTACGAGCAGTACTTC; cdr3_aa: CASSKPGLLYEQYF
v_call: TRBV4-1; clone_size: .; d_call: .; j_call: TRBJ1-1; cdr3_nt: TGCGCCAGCAGCCCCGACAGAGACACTGAAGCTTTCTTT; cdr3_aa: CASSPDRDTEAFF
v_call: TRBV7-3; clone_size: few; d_call: TRBD2; j_call: TRBJ2-1; cdr3_nt: TGTGCCAGCAGCCCAGGTGCAGGAGCGGCGGGGGGGCTCAATGAGCAGTTCTTC; cdr3_aa: CASSPGAGAAGGLNEQFF
v_call: TRBV5-1; clone_size: many; d_call: TRBD1; j_call: TRBJ2-7; cdr3_nt: TGCGCCAGCAGCTTGCACAGGGGCGAGGAAGCGCAGTACTTC; cdr3_aa: CASSLHRGEEAQYF
v_call: TRBV5-1; clone_size: many; d_call: TRBD2; j_call: TRBJ2-3; cdr3_nt: TGCGCCAGCAGCCGTGGACTAGCGGGGGAGACAGATACGCAGTATTTT; cdr3_aa: CASSRGLAGETDTQYF
v_call: TRBV6-5; clone_size: once; d_call: .; j_call: TRBJ1-5; cdr3_nt: TGTGCCAGCAGTTACTCCCGACAGGTCGCCAATCAGCCCCAGCATTTT; cdr3_aa: CASSYSRQVANQPQHF
v_call: TRBV20-1; clone_size: few; d_call: .; j_call: TRBJ2-7; cdr3_nt: TGCAGTGCTGGGGTCAGGGGAGGTTACTACGAGCAGTACTTC; cdr3_aa: CSAGVRGGYYEQYF
v_call: TRBV7-2; clone_size: .; d_call: .; j_call: TRBJ2-7; cdr3_nt: TGTGCCAGCAGCTTAGGGGCGGGGTGGGCCTACGAGCAGTACTTC; cdr3_aa: CASSLGAGWAYEQYF
v_call: TRBV7-3; clone_size: .; d_call: .; j_call: TRBJ2-1; cdr3_nt: TGTGCCAGCAGCTTTAGGGCCAGGGGACTTCGGCAGTTCTTC; cdr3_aa: CASSFRARGLRQFF
v_call: TRBV4-1; clone_size: medium-sized; d_call: .; j_call: TRBJ2-2; cdr3_nt: TGCGCCAGCAGCCAAGAACGGGGGGCGCTCCCCGGGGAGCTGTTTTTT; cdr3_aa: CASSQERGALPGELFF
v_call: TRBV21-1; clone_size: .; d_call: .; j_call: TRBJ1-1; cdr3_nt: TGTGCCAGCAGCAAGGGTGCGGAGGGAGCCCTGTGTCGGAACACTGAAGCTTTCTTT; cdr3_aa: CASSKGAEGALCRNTEAFF
v_call: TRBV5-1; clone_size: few; d_call: .; j_call: TRBJ2-1; cdr3_nt: TGCGCCAGCAGCTCGATACAGGTGTCGACCCGGGGAGGGGGAGGTCATGAGCAGTTCTTC; cdr3_aa: CASSSIQVSTRGGGGHEQFF
v_call: TRBV12-3/TRBV12-4; clone_size: .; d_call: .; j_call: TRBJ2-5; cdr3_nt: TGTGCCACTAAGACGGGGGAGACCCAGTACTTC; cdr3_aa: CATKTGETQYF
v_call: TRBV18; clone_size: .; d_call: .; j_call: TRBJ2-7; cdr3_nt: TGTGCCAGCTCACAGGACCTTTACGAGCAGTACTTC; cdr3_aa: CASSQDLYEQYF
v_call: TRBV7-9; clone_size: .; d_call: .; j_call: TRBJ1-2; cdr3_nt: TGTGCCAGCAGCCCTCAGCGGCAGGGCTACACCTTC; cdr3_aa: CASSPQRQGYTF
v_call: TRBV5-1; clone_size: few; d_call: .; j_call: TRBJ2-7; cdr3_nt: TGCGCCAGCAGCTACGGCGTGGGGCAGAACTACGAGCAGTACTTC; cdr3_aa: CASSYGVGQNYEQYF
v_call: TRBV9; clone_size: few; d_call: .; j_call: TRBJ2-2; cdr3_nt: TGTGCCAGCAGCGTAGCCAGGAACACCGGGGAGCTGTTTTTT; cdr3_aa: CASSVARNTGELFF
v_call: TRBV6-2/TRBV6-3; clone_size: .; d_call: TRBD2; j_call: TRBJ2-3; cdr3_nt: TGTGCCAGCAGTTACGGCGGTCCGGGACTAGGAACAGATACGCAGTATTTT; cdr3_aa: CASSYGGPGLGTDTQYF
v_call: TRBV3-1; clone_size: few; d_call: TRBD1; j_call: TRBJ1-1; cdr3_nt: TGTGCCAGCAGCCAGTACAGGGGAAGGTTAACTGAAGCTTTCTTT; cdr3_aa: CASSQYRGRLTEAFF
v_call: TRBV4-2; clone_size: many; d_call: .; j_call: TRBJ2-7; cdr3_nt: TGTGCCAGCAGCCAAGAGGGGCACGAGCAGTACTTC; cdr3_aa: CASSQEGHEQYF
v_call: TRBV6-2/TRBV6-3; clone_size: .; d_call: .; j_call: TRBJ2-1; cdr3_nt: TGTGCCAGCAGCACGGGACTTTTCAATGAGCAGTTCTTC; cdr3_aa: CASSTGLFNEQFF
v_call: TRBV6-1; clone_size: .; d_call: TRBD1; j_call: TRBJ2-1; cdr3_nt: TGTGCCAGCAGTGGACCGGGACAGGGAACCTTTGAGCAGTTCTTC; cdr3_aa: CASSGPGQGTFEQFF
v_call: TRBV28; clone_size: few; d_call: TRBD2; j_call: TRBJ2-7; cdr3_nt: TGTGCCAGCAGTTTCCCAAAAACTAGCGGGAGGGCCTACGAGCAGTACTTC; cdr3_aa: CASSFPKTSGRAYEQYF
v_call: TRBV19; clone_size: few; d_call: .; j_call: TRBJ1-1; cdr3_nt: TGTGCCAGTAGTATAACAGGCGGGGTCACTGAAGCTTTCTTT; cdr3_aa: CASSITGGVTEAFF
v_call: TRBV5-1; clone_size: once; d_call: .; j_call: TRBJ2-5; cdr3_nt: TGCGCCAGCAGCTTGGAAGGAGCAGGGGAGGCAGAGACCCAGTACTTC; cdr3_aa: CASSLEGAGEAETQYF
v_call: TRBV15; clone_size: .; d_call: TRBD1; j_call: TRBJ2-7; cdr3_nt: TGTGCCACCAGCAAACAGGGGAGCTACGAGCAGTACTTC; cdr3_aa: CATSKQGSYEQYF
v_call: TRBV19; clone_size: .; d_call: .; j_call: TRBJ2-2; cdr3_nt: TGTGCCAGTAGTATAGTCTTGAACACCGGGGAGCTGTTTTTT; cdr3_aa: CASSIVLNTGELFF
v_call: TRBV2; clone_size: .; d_call: TRBD2; j_call: TRBJ2-6; cdr3_nt: TGTGCCAGCAGTGATAAAGGACTAGCTGCTGGGGCCAACGTCCTGACTTTC; cdr3_aa: CASSDKGLAAGANVLTF
v_call: TRBV29-1; clone_size: many; d_call: .; j_call: TRBJ2-5; cdr3_nt: TGCAGCCCTAAGGGGGAGGGGGAGACCCAGTACTTC; cdr3_aa: CSPKGEGETQYF
v_call: TRBV7-9; clone_size: .; d_call: .; j_call: TRBJ2-1; cdr3_nt: TGTGCCAGCAGGGACCGGGACCACAATGAGCAGTTCTTC; cdr3_aa: CASRDRDHNEQFF
v_call: TRBV2; clone_size: few; d_call: .; j_call: TRBJ2-1; cdr3_nt: TGTGCCAGCACCCAGGGTCCCTCCGAGCAGTTCTTC; cdr3_aa: CASTQGPSEQFF
v_call: TRBV9; clone_size: .; d_call: TRBD1; j_call: TRBJ2-5; cdr3_nt: TGTGCCAGCAGCGCGGGACAGTACCAAGAGACCCAGTACTTC; cdr3_aa: CASSAGQYQETQYF
v_call: TRBV3-1; clone_size: .; d_call: .; j_call: TRBJ1-1; cdr3_nt: TGTGCCAGCAGCCAAGCGAACACTGAAGCTTTCTTT; cdr3_aa: CASSQANTEAFF
v_call: TRBV30; clone_size: .; d_call: .; j_call: TRBJ1-6; cdr3_nt: TGTGCCTGGAATAAGGGCTTGAGGGTTTCACCCCTCCACTTT; cdr3_aa: CAWNKGLRVSPLHF
v_call: TRBV6-2/TRBV6-3; clone_size: .; d_call: TRBD2; j_call: TRBJ2-1; cdr3_nt: TGTGCCAGCAGGGGACTAGCGGGGGGCCCCAATGAGCAGTTCTTC; cdr3_aa: CASRGLAGGPNEQFF
v_call: TRBV9; clone_size: few; d_call: .; j_call: TRBJ2-7; cdr3_nt: TGTGCCAGCAGCGTAGAACCAGAGGGCGAGCAGTACTTC; cdr3_aa: CASSVEPEGEQYF
v_call: TRBV20-1; clone_size: few; d_call: TRBD1; j_call: TRBJ2-1; cdr3_nt: TGCAGTGCTAGATCGACAGGGGGGGCCTACAATGAGCAGTTCTTC; cdr3_aa: CSARSTGGAYNEQFF
v_call: TRBV3-1; clone_size: .; d_call: .; j_call: TRBJ2-7; cdr3_nt: TGTGCCAGCAGCCAAGGTAGCCCGGGTAGCGGCTACGAGCAGTACTTC; cdr3_aa: CASSQGSPGSGYEQYF